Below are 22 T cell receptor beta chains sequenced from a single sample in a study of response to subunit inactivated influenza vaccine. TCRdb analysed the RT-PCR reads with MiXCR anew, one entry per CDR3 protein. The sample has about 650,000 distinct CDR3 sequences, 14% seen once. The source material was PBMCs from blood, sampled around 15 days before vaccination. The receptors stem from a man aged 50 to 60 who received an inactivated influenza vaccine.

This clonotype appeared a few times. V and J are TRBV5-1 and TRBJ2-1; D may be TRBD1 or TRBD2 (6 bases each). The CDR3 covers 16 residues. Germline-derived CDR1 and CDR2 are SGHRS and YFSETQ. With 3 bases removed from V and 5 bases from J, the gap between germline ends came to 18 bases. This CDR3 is CASSSPLGGGDNEQFF. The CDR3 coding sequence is TGCGCCAGCAGCTCGCCCCTCGGGGGCGGGGACAATGAGCAGTTCTTC.

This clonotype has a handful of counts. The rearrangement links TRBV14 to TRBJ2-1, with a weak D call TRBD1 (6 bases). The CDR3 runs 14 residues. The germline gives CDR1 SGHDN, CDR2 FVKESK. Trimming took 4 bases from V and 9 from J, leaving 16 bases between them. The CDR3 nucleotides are TGTGCCAGCAGCCTACAGGGCCCCTCGGGTGAGCAGTTCTTC. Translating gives CASSLQGPSGEQFF.

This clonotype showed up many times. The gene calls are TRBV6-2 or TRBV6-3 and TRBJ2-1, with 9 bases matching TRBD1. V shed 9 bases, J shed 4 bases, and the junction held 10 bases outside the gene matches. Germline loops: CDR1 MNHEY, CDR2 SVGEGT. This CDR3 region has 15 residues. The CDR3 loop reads CASKSGTGSYNEQFF. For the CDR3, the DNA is TGTGCCAGTAAATCCGGGACAGGGAGTTACAATGAGCAGTTCTTC.

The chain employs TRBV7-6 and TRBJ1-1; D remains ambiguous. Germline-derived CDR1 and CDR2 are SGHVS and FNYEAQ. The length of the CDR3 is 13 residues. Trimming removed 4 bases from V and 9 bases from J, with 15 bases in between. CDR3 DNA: TGTGCCAGCAGCTCCCCCCCAGGCAGAAAAGCTTTCTTT. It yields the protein CASSSPPGRKAFF.

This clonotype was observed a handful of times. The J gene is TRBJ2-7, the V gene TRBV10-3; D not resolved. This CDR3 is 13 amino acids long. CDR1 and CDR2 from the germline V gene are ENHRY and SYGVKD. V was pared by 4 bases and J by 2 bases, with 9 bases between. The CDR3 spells CAISGWGAYEQYF. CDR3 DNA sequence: TGTGCCATCAGTGGTTGGGGTGCCTACGAGCAGTACTTC.

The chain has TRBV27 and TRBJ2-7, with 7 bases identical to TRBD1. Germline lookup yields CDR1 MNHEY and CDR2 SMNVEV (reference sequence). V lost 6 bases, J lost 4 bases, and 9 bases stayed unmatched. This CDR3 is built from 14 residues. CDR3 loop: CASRKTGSGYEQYF. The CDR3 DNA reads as TGTGCCAGCAGGAAGACAGGGTCAGGGTACGAGCAGTACTTC.

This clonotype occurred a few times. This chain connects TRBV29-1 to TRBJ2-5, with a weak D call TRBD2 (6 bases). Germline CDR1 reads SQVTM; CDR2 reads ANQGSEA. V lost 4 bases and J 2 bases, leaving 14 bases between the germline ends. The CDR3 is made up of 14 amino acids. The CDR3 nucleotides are TGCAGCGTTGGTGCAGCGGGCGTTCAAGAGACCCAGTACTTC. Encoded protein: CSVGAAGVQETQYF. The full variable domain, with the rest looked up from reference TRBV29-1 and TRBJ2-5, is SAVISQKPSRDICQRGTSLTIQCQVDSQVTMMFWYRQQPGQSLTLIATANQGSEATYESGFVIDKFPISRPNLTFSTLTVSNMSPEDSSIYLCSVGAAGVQETQYFGPGTRLLVL.

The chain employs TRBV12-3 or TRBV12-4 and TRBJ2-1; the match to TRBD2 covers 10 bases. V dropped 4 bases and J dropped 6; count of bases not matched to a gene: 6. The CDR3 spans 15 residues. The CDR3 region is CASSSGLASANEQFF. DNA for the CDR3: TGTGCCAGCAGTTCGGGACTAGCGTCTGCCAATGAGCAGTTCTTC.

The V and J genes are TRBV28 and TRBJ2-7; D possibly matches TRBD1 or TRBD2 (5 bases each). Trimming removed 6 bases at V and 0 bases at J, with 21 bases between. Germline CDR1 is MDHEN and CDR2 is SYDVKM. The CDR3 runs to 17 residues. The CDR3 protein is CASSSRGQGKLSYEQYF. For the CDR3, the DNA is TGTGCCAGCAGCAGCCGGGGCCAGGGAAAACTCTCCTACGAGCAGTACTTC.

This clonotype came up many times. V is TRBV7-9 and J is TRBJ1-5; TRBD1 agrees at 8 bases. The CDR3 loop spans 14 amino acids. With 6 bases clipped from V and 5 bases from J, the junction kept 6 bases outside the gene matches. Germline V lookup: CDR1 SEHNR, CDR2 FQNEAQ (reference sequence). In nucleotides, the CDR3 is TGTGCCAGCAGTCAGGACAGGGTTGATCAGCCCCAGCATTTT. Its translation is CASSQDRVDQPQHF.

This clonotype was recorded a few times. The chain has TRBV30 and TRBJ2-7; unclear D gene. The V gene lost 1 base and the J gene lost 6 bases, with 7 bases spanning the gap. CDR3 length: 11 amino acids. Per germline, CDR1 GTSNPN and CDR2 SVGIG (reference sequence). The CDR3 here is CAWSADGEQYF. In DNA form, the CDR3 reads TGTGCCTGGAGTGCGGACGGCGAGCAGTACTTC.

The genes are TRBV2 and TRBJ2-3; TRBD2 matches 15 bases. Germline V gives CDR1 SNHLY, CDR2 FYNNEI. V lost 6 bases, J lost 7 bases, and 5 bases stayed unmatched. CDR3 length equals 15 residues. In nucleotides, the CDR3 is TGTGCCAGCAGCACGGGACTAGCGGGAGGATATACGCAGTATTTT. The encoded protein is CASSTGLAGGYTQYF.

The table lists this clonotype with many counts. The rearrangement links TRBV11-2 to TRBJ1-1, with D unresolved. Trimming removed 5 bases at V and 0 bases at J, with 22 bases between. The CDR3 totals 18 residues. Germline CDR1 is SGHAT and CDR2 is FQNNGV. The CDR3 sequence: CASSPLRVRWRMNTEAFF. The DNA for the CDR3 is TGTGCCAGCAGCCCATTACGGGTAAGGTGGAGGATGAACACTGAAGCTTTCTTT.

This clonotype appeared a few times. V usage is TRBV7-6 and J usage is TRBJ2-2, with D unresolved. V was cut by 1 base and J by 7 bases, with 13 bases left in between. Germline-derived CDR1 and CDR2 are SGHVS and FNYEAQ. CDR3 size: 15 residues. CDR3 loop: CASSLGLDTGGELFF. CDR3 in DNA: TGTGCCAGCAGCTTAGGACTCGACACCGGCGGGGAGCTGTTTTTT.

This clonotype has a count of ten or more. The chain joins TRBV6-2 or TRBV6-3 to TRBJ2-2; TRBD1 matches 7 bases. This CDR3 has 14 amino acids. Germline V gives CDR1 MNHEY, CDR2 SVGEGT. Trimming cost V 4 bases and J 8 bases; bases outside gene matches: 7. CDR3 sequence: CASSSSGGTGELFF. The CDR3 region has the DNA TGTGCCAGCAGTTCTTCAGGGGGAACGGGGGAGCTGTTTTTT.

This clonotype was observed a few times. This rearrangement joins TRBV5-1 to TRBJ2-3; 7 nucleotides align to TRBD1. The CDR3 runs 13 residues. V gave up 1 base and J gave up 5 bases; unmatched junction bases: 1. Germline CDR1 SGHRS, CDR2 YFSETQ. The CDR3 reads CASSLNRGDTQYF. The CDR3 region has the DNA TGCGCCAGCAGCTTGAACAGGGGAGATACGCAGTATTTT. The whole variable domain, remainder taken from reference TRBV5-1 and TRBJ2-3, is KAGVTQTPRYLIKTRGQQVTLSCSPISGHRSVSWYQQTPGQGLQFLFEYFSETQRNKGNFPGRFSGRQFSNSRSEMNVSTLELGDSALYLCASSLNRGDTQYFGPGTRLTVL.

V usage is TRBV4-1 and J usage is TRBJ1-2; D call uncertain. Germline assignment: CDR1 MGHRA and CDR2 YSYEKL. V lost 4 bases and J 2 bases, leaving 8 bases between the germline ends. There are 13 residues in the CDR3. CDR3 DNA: TGCGCCAGCAGCCCGCCGGAGAACTATGGCTACACCTTC. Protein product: CASSPPENYGYTF.

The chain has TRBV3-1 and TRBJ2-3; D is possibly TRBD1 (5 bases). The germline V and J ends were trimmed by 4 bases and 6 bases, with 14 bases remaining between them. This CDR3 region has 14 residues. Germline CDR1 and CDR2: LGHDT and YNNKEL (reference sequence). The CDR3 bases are TGTGCCAGCAGCCTTAGCAGGGATGCGGATACGCAGTATTTT. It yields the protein CASSLSRDADTQYF.

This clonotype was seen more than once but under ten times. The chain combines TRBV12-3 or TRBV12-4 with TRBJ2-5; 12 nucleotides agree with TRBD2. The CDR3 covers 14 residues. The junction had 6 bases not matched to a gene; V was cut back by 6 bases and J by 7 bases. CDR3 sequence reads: CASSRTSGTGTQYF. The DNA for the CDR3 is TGTGCCAGCAGCCGGACTAGCGGGACGGGGACCCAGTACTTC.

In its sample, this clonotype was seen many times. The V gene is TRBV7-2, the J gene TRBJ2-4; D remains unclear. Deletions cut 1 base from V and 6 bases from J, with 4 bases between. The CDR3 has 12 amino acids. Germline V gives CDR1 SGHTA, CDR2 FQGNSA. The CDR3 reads CASSLGGNIQYF. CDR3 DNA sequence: TGTGCCAGCAGCTTAGGGGGAAACATTCAGTACTTC.

Written as DNA, the CDR3 is TGCGCCAGCAGCCAACGCCTAACCGGGACAGATGGCGAGCAGTACTTC. Protein sequence: CASSQRLTGTDGEQYF. V is TRBV4-1 and J is TRBJ2-7; 7 bases line up with TRBD1. The CDR3 is 16 residues long. CDR1 and CDR2 from the germline V gene are MGHRA and YSYEKL. Germline trimming cut 2 bases from V and 6 bases from J; bases unmatched to any gene: 13.

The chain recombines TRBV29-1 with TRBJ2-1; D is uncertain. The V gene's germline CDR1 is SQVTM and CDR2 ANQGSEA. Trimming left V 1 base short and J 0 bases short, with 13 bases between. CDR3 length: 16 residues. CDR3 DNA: TGCAGCGTTGAAGGCTTGCGCCAGAGCTCCTACAATGAGCAGTTCTTC. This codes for CSVEGLRQSSYNEQFF.